This T cell receptor beta chain originates from a study of beta chain features in type 1 diabetes. Across the whole study: Cell yields, gender and age were similar in healthy donors and patients. Broader study findings: In all four CD4+ subsets, TCRB CDR3 length was significantly, moderately reduced in type 1 diabetes.

This clone was seen more than once but under ten times. What it binds is not known. Expressed TCRB transcripts were sequenced because the isolated RNA had all been reverse transcribed beforehand. The data were produced by immunoSEQ multiplex PCR, yet TCRdb's version contains in-frame clones alone and is incomplete. This table has about 370,000 clones, about 16% appearing once. The V gene's germline CDR1 is SGHNT and CDR2 YYREEE (reference sequence). V was trimmed by 1 base and J by 2 bases, leaving 9 bases between them. There are 14 residues in the CDR3. The clonotype originates from a woman under 30 in good health. This chain links TRBV5-4 with TRBJ2-5, with unresolved D. Sequencing input: naive CD4+ T cells from blood. CDR3 region: CASSLRGRQETQYF. The CDR3 DNA reads TGTGCCAGCAGCTTGCGCGGCCGACAAGAGACCCAGTACTTC.